This T cell receptor (beta chain) comes out of a study of Graves' ophthalmopathy and Graves' hyperthyroidism. Whole-study findings and limits: Blood samples also showed most expanded thyroid clonotypes exceeding 0.001 frequency.

The CDR3 sequence is 15 residues long. The V and J ends lost 1 base and 3 bases respectively, with 13 bases between them. Other autoimmune disease, uncontrolled infection, pregnancy and lactation led to exclusion. This clonotype was seen repeatedly, ten times or more. Its antigen is not identified. RNA transcripts were the template, and TCR beta CDR3 regions were amplified from them. HTBI primers were used in a first-round RT-PCR, which preceded a second-round multiplex PCR. TCRdb reanalysed the multiplex PCR reads using MiXCR and keeps one entry per CDR3 protein. In the table there are 300,000 or so distinct CDR3 sequences, roughly a sixth of which are singletons.

Sequences were obtained from peripheral blood. This TCR was recovered from an adult man with Graves' ophthalmopathy. This chain links TRBV12-3 or TRBV12-4 with TRBJ2-7, with D possibly being TRBD2 (6 bases). Written as DNA, the CDR3 is TGTGCCAGCAGTTTAGGGTCCCAGGGAGGCTACGAGCAGTACTTC. Protein product: CASSLGSQGGYEQYF.